A single sample gave rise to the 26 T cell receptor beta chains below, sequenced in a study of cytomegalovirus exposure and HLA in healthy donors. The PCR was carried out with 60 Vbeta primers and 13 Jbeta primers. Assay: immunoSEQ multiplex PCR; the TCRdb copy retains only in-frame clones and omits some. The data show about 150,000 clones, around three quarters seen once. The sample comprised PBMCs. The receptors were gathered from a man between 35 and 55 years old in good health and CMV-seronegative.

The V call is TRBV11-1, the J call TRBJ2-5, with a tentative D call TRBD2 (5 bases). The germline V and J ends were trimmed by 5 bases and 1 base, with 11 bases remaining between them. The germline V gene has CDR1 SGHAT and CDR2 FQDESV (reference sequence). The CDR3 sequence is 14 residues long. The DNA for the CDR3 is TGTGCCAGCAGCCAGACCGGGGTCCAAGAGACCCAGTACTTC. It specifies CASSQTGVQETQYF.

J is TRBJ2-3 and V is TRBV25-1, with 8 bases fitting TRBD1. J was trimmed by 4 bases and V by 3 bases; bases with no gene match: 9. The germline V gene encodes CDR1 MGHDK and CDR2 SYGVNS. The CDR3 consists of 16 residues. The CDR3 DNA is TGTGCCAGCAGTGACTTGCGGACAGGGCGCGCAGATACGCAGTATTTT. Translating gives CASSDLRTGRADTQYF.

The chain carries TRBV5-6 and TRBJ1-2; tentatively, D is TRBD1 (5 bases). The V end lost 4 bases, the J end lost 2 bases, and 15 bases lay between the germline ends. The CDR3 totals 15 residues. From germline, CDR1 is SGHDT and CDR2 YYEEEE. For the CDR3, the DNA is TGTGCCAGCAGCCCCCCAGGGATGGCAAACTATGGCTACACCTTC. As protein: CASSPPGMANYGYTF. The variable domain in full, with the rest retrieved from reference TRBV5-6 and TRBJ1-2, is DAGVTQSPTHLIKTRGQQVTLRCSPKSGHDTVSWYQQALGQGPQFIFQYYEEEERQRGNFPDRFSGHQFPNYSSELNVNALLLGDSALYLCASSPPGMANYGYTFGSGTRLTVV.

The chain uses TRBV10-3 and TRBJ1-2; D uncertain. In germline, CDR1 is ENHRY, CDR2 SYGVKD. CDR3 size: 15 residues. Trimming cost V 1 base and J 0 bases, with 9 bases left between them. CDR3 nucleotide sequence: TGTGCCATCAGTGAGTACCGGGTTTCTAACTATGGCTACACCTTC. Protein: CAISEYRVSNYGYTF.

The V gene is TRBV28, the J gene TRBJ1-2; 7 bases agree with TRBD1. In germline, CDR1 is MDHEN, CDR2 SYDVKM. This CDR3 has 13 residues. Trimming cost V 8 bases and J 9 bases; bases outside gene matches: 12. The CDR3 loop reads CASSTATGLSYTF. CDR3 in DNA: TGTGCCAGCTCAACTGCGACAGGGCTGAGCTACACCTTC.

The chain couples TRBV27 to TRBJ1-1; D is perhaps TRBD1 (6 bases). Germline CDR1 is MNHEY and CDR2 is SMNVEV (reference sequence). V was shortened by 2 bases and J by 0 bases, with 13 bases between the two germline ends. The CDR3 length is 16 residues. CDR3 protein: CASSLLGADLNTEAFF. The CDR3 DNA follows: TGTGCCAGCAGTTTACTGGGGGCCGACCTGAACACTGAAGCTTTCTTT.

This rearrangement joins TRBV7-8 to TRBJ2-7, with D possibly matching TRBD2 (5 bases). Germline values: CDR1 SGHVS, CDR2 FQNEAQ. The germline V and J ends were trimmed by 3 bases and 4 bases, with 10 bases remaining between them. This CDR3 is built from 13 residues. Here the CDR3 reads CASSFATSYEQYF. The DNA for the CDR3 is TGTGCCAGCAGCTTCGCCACTAGTTACGAGCAGTACTTC.

This clone showed up just once. The chain joins TRBV28 to TRBJ2-7; D might be TRBD2 (6 bases). The V end lost 5 bases, the J end lost 0 bases, and 17 bases lay between the germline ends. This CDR3 region has 16 residues. The V gene's germline CDR1 is MDHEN and CDR2 SYDVKM. The CDR3 bases are TGTGCCAGCAGTACGTTTAGCGGTGATAGCTCCTACGAGCAGTACGTC. The encoded protein is CASSTFSGDSSYEQYV.

The chain has TRBV9 and TRBJ2-5, with 10 bases fitting TRBD1. The DNA end is more similar to TRBJ2-7, so the J call may be wrong. Per germline, CDR1 SGDLS and CDR2 YYNGEE. This CDR3 spans 15 amino acids. DNA of the CDR3: TGTGCCAGCAGCCGGACCGGGACAGGGGAATACGAGCAGTACTTC. Its protein product is CASSRTGTGEYEQYF.

This chain joins TRBV5-1 and TRBJ1-2; D unresolved. Germline CDR1 reads SGHRS; CDR2 reads YFSETQ. The CDR3 loop spans 14 amino acids. Trimming removed 0 bases from V and 8 bases from J, with 14 bases in between. Here the CDR3 DNA reads TGCGCCAGCAGCTTGGCCAGGACTACGGAGGGCTACACCTTC. It codes for CASSLARTTEGYTF.

Written as DNA, the CDR3 is TGTGCCAGCATCCCCCCTAGTGTCAACACTGAAGCTTTCTTT. Amino acids: CASIPPSVNTEAFF. The rearrangement uses TRBV18 and TRBJ1-1; D is ambiguous. This CDR3 has 14 amino acids. The V gene lost 8 bases and the J gene lost 2 bases, with 15 bases spanning the gap. CDR1 is KGHSH, CDR2 LQKENI, per germline.

The V gene is TRBV9, the J gene TRBJ1-1; D is ambiguous. This CDR3 is 14 amino acids long. V was pared by 4 bases and J by 5 bases, with 15 bases between. Germline lookup yields CDR1 SGDLS and CDR2 YYNGEE. The CDR3 spells CASSPEGGRTEAFF. The DNA of the CDR3 is TGTGCCAGCAGCCCCGAGGGTGGGAGGACTGAAGCTTTCTTT.

CDR3 loop: CASSIGGQVKNIQYF. The CDR3 DNA sequence: TGTGCCAGTAGTATAGGTGGACAGGTGAAAAACATTCAGTACTTC. The chain combines TRBV19 with TRBJ2-4; TRBD1 aligns across 7 bases. Germline values: CDR1 LNHDA, CDR2 SQIVND (reference sequence). This CDR3 region has 15 residues. J lost 4 bases, V lost 1 base, and 4 bases had no gene match.

This clone showed up just a few times. The chain couples TRBV30 to TRBJ2-1; D possibly corresponds to TRBD1 (5 bases). Germline V gene data show CDR1 as GTSNPN and CDR2 as SVGIG (reference sequence). This CDR3 spans 16 amino acids. The V and J ends lost 1 base and 1 base respectively, with 14 bases between them. The CDR3 DNA reads TGTGCCTGGAGTGGCTCGGACACTTATTCCTACAATGAGCAGTTCTTC. Its translation: CAWSGSDTYSYNEQFF.

The rearrangement joins TRBV7-5 to TRBJ1-5. TRBV7-5 is listed as a pseudogene. The CDR3 totals 19 residues. The CDR3 reads CARSFSKRRRSNSNQPQHF. In nucleotides, the CDR3 is TGTGCCAGAAGCTTTTCCAAGAGGAGGCGAAGTAATAGCAATCAGCCCCAGCATTTT.

V usage is TRBV6-6 and J usage is TRBJ2-2; TRBD2 is a possible D gene (6 bases). This CDR3 contains 14 residues. Germline V gene data show CDR1 as MNHNY and CDR2 as SVGAGI (reference sequence). With 3 bases removed from V and 5 bases from J, the gap between germline ends came to 10 bases. The CDR3 DNA follows: TGTGCCAGCAGTTATTCGGGGGAAACCGGGGAGCTGTTTTTT. Translated, it gives CASSYSGETGELFF.

The rearrangement joins TRBV19 to TRBJ2-1, with D perhaps matching TRBD2 (6 bases). The CDR3 is 12 amino acids. Deletions cut 6 bases from V and 10 bases from J, with 13 bases between. The V gene's germline CDR1 is LNHDA and CDR2 SQIVND (reference sequence). CDR3 coding DNA: TGTGCCAGTAGCGGGAGATCGGAGGAGCAGTTCTTC. Its protein is CASSGRSEEQFF.

CDR3 sequence (DNA): TGTGCCAGCAGCTTCCGGACTAGCGGGAATGAGCAGTTCTTC. Protein sequence: CASSFRTSGNEQFF. V is TRBV11-3 and J is TRBJ2-1, with TRBD2 identical over 11 bases. The length of the CDR3 is 14 residues. Trimming took 3 bases from V and 7 from J; bases not matched to a gene: 2. Germline CDR1 SGHNT, CDR2 YENEEA.

The V gene is TRBV19, the J gene TRBJ1-2; possibly TRBD1 for D (5 bases). V was clipped by 6 bases and J by 3 bases, with 11 bases between them. Germline V gives CDR1 LNHDA, CDR2 SQIVND (reference sequence). This CDR3 region has 13 residues. CDR3 in DNA: TGTGCCAGTAGGGCCGGGACTCACTATGGCTACACCTTC. Translation gives CASRAGTHYGYTF.

This clone was recorded once. V and J are TRBV15 and TRBJ2-5; a possible D gene is TRBD2 (5 bases). Trimming removed 7 bases at V and 7 bases at J, with 16 bases between. The germline V gene has CDR1 LNHNV and CDR2 YYDKDF (reference sequence). The CDR3 runs to 13 residues. CDR3 nucleotides: TGTGCCACCACCAAGATGGGAGACTTGACCCAGTACTTC. Protein product: CATTKMGDLTQYF.

The CDR3 bases are TGTGCCAGCAGTGAAATAGCCGGAGGCTACACCTTC. This sequence encodes CASSEIAGGYTF. The genes are TRBV6-1 and TRBJ1-2; D gene ambiguous. The germline V and J ends were trimmed by 2 bases and 8 bases, with 9 bases remaining between them. Looked up from germline, CDR1 is MNHNS and CDR2 is SASEGT. The CDR3 has 12 amino acids.

This sequence joins TRBV9 and TRBJ2-3, with 13 bases lining up with TRBD2. V was clipped by 1 base and J by 2 bases; unmatched bases: 4. Germline V gene data show CDR1 as SGDLS and CDR2 as YYNGEE. The CDR3 contains 17 residues. The CDR3 region is CASSVLGTSGVTDTQYF. In DNA form, the CDR3 reads TGTGCCAGCAGCGTATTAGGGACTAGCGGGGTCACAGATACGCAGTATTTT.

V gene TRBV7-8 combines with J gene TRBJ2-7; TRBD2 matches 10 bases. The CDR3 loop spans 16 amino acids. CDR1 is SGHVS, CDR2 FQNEAQ, per germline. Trimming removed 1 base from V and 4 bases from J; junction bases left unmatched: 7. CDR3 coding DNA: TGTGCCAGCAGCTTAGTCTCTTTGACTAGCGGGTACGAGCAGTACGTC. It encodes CASSLVSLTSGYEQYV.

This chain links TRBV29-1 with TRBJ2-2; 8 nucleotides line up with TRBD1. The CDR3 totals 14 residues. The germline V gene has CDR1 SQVTM and CDR2 ANQGSEA. Germline trimming cut 3 bases from V and 3 bases from J; bases unmatched to any gene: 3. The CDR3, as DNA: TGCAGCGTTGAGACAGGGGAGGACACCGGGGAGCTGTTTTTT. It encodes CSVETGEDTGELFF.

The chain has TRBV5-4 and TRBJ2-1; 9 bases map to TRBD2. CDR1 SGHNT and CDR2 YYREEE come from the germline V gene (reference sequence). The CDR3 contains 14 residues. Germline trimming cut 0 bases from V and 15 bases from J; bases unmatched to any gene: 10. The CDR3 is CASSLASGTSQGFF. For the CDR3, the DNA is TGTGCCAGCAGCTTGGCTAGCGGGACGTCCCAGGGGTTCTTC. Combining the CDR3 with reference TRBV5-4 and TRBJ2-1 gives the whole variable domain ETGVTQSPTHLIKTRGQQVTLRCSSQSGHNTVSWYQQALGQGPQFIFQYYREEENGRGNFPPRFSGLQFPNYSSELNVNALELDDSALYLCASSLASGTSQGFFGPGTRLTVL.

The chain has TRBV6-6 and TRBJ2-7; TRBD1 is a possible D gene (6 bases). The V end was cut by 0 bases, the J end by 4 bases, with 7 bases between. Germline V gene lookup returns CDR1 MNHNY and CDR2 SVGAGI (reference sequence). The CDR3 consists of 13 residues. The CDR3 DNA reads TGTGCCAGCAGTTACTCGACAGGTTACGAGCAGTACTTC. Its protein product is CASSYSTGYEQYF.